This T cell receptor (beta chain) came from a study of cytomegalovirus exposure and HLA in healthy donors (dated by TCRdb to 2017 to 2019). The study in broad terms: An earlier analysis of approximately 640 of the donors reported roughly 300 Gb of sequence data and roughly 100 million unique TCR beta sequences from 190 million or so T cells. Among the roughly 390 genotyped donors, approximately 76% belonged to the genetic ancestry cluster associated with self-reported Caucasian donors. Genome-wide SNP genotypes for about three fifths of the roughly 670 donors were used in a later genetic analysis, which treated that subset as a discovery cohort. To study patterns of TCR occurrence, a later analysis re-analyzed previously published TCR beta repertoires from 650 to 750 donors and added high-resolution HLA genotyping. The study aimed to test whether cataloging public T cell receptors could reveal signatures of past pathogen exposure. A separate validation cohort of 100 to 150 different subjects was used in addition to the 666-subject first cohort. All discovery cohort repertoires had been generated on a single sequencing platform. An early release covering over 500 HLA-typed donors comprised roughly 300 gigabases of sequencing data and 85 million or so unique TCR sequences. Typing coverage differed by locus: A, B, C, DRB1 and DQB1 were typed in about 629-630 donors, DQA1 in 500 to 550, DPA1 in around 580, and DPB1 in roughly 450. Donor age, sex, ethnicity and CMV serostatus were compiled together with the repertoire data. Both class I and class II loci were covered by HLA typing, at four-digit resolution. A handful of DR-DQ haplotypes were handled as single units for association and clustering because linkage in the cohort was strong. The study used immunosequencing to profile the T cell repertoires of 666 subjects and linked those repertoires to cytomegalovirus serostatus. In an earlier analysis of about 590 of the donors, high-throughput TCR beta sequencing was used to judge whether each TCR beta V gene segment behaved as functional or pseudogenic. Across about 380 genotyped donors of the cohort, an average of approximately 240,000 unique TCR beta nucleotide sequences per donor were sequenced, and roughly 20% of those sequences were non-productive. To predict cytomegalovirus infection status, the study brought together high-throughput TCR immunosequencing, statistical association of individual TCRs with disease status, and machine learning. In the later analysis, no new phenotypic data were used to find candidate immune exposures; instead, reliance was placed on TCR beta sequences and their occurrence across donors.

Worth noting for this clone: No cognate antigen has been identified for it. No quality values exist for individual bases; no much larger clone is one base distant.

Receptor libraries were prepared by the immunoSEQ multiplex PCR assay. For the multiplex PCR, a mixture combining 60 forward primers for TCR Vbeta segments and 13 reverse primers for TCR Jbeta segments was used. Amplification of the CDR3 region of rearranged TCR beta genes was performed with a multiplex PCR assay on genomic DNA. On the Illumina HiSeq System, the amplified TCR beta libraries were sequenced as 87-base-pair reads. The authors' analysis ran thus. A later analysis counted tens of millions of unique TCR beta chains across the 690 or so repertoires, and approximately 11 million of these chains were shared by at least two donors. A nearest-neighbor algorithm error-corrected the raw reads and collapsed the reads into unique sequences, merging closely related sequences to remove PCR and sequencing errors. To assign V, D and J gene segments, CDR3 sequences were aligned to IMGT reference sequences. For a sequence to be retained, a match of at least six nucleotides was required to both a V gene segment and a J gene segment. Rearrangements were classified as productive when the CDR3 lacked stop codons and remained in frame with V and J, and all other rearrangements were classified as non-productive. Following IMGT convention, CDR3 was defined as the stretch from the second conserved V-encoded cysteine to the conserved J-encoded phenylalanine. In an earlier analysis of more than 550 of the donors, sequences lacking an unambiguous match to a single V gene segment were excluded. An earlier analysis of fewer than 750 of the donors called V segments functional above 56.7% productive rearrangements and segregating when the between-donor standard deviation exceeded 5%. To diagnose cytomegalovirus status from the catalog of TCR beta chain sequences, a statistical classification framework was built. In a later analysis, TCR nucleotide sequences were compared against IMGT/GENE-DB human TR gene sequences so that V and J genes could be assigned. The TCRdist pipeline was used in a later analysis to assign CDR3 sequences and most-parsimonious VDJ recombination scenarios. In a later analysis, each TCR beta chain was defined by its CDR3 amino acid sequence together with its V-gene family, and reads without a unique V-gene family were excluded. A later analysis removed several hundred highly shared, low-generation-probability nucleotide sequences to deal with suspected cross-contamination and a sequencing artifact. In a later analysis, a clonal expansion index for each public chain was calculated from normalized within-repertoire ranks of inferred template counts. A later analysis computed generation probabilities with a VDJ recombination model fitted to out-of-frame rearrangements, and checked the results against IGoR. In a later analysis, hypergeometric tests were used to score TCR-TCR, TCR-HLA and TCR-CMV co-occurrence, with a repertoire-size bias correction applied to TCR pairs. A later analysis estimated false discovery rates by permuting HLA or CMV assignments 20 times. In a later analysis, co-occurring TCRs were grouped using DBSCAN, with TCRdist sequence similarity added in when clustering inside HLA-allele-positive subsets. Repertoires with fewer than 30,000 or more than 120,000 public chains were left out of co-occurrence clustering, as were about 5 repertoires with anomalous nucleotide sharing. The clones in this table, taken by TCRdb from immuneACCESS, are in-frame only. Not every clone is retained; where verified, under half of the shortfall comes from an unresolved V gene, and the cause of the rest is unknown. V and J calls and clone size are copied from that table; D and trimming were computed from the DNA. This sample has approximately 280,000 clones in its table, and approximately 90% of those were observed once. About 2.5% of the sample comes from the top ten.

The cohort was made up of roughly 670 healthy bone marrow donors. At the time of sampling, all cohort members were nominally healthy, though unrecorded immune exposures were likely present. The donor was CMV seronegative and was included in the group of a few hundred seronegative cohort members. A peripheral blood sample was collected from each donor, and TCR beta sequencing was performed on peripheral blood mononuclear cells. The Qiagen DNeasy Blood Extraction Kit was used to extract genomic DNA from the blood cell samples. V is reduced by 8 bases and J by 3 bases, leaving a spacing of 14 bases between them. Including cysteine and phenylalanine, the CDR3 has 13 amino acids. Only the CDR3 region is kept as DNA, spanning 39 bases read in frame from base 1. The germline V gene supplies CDR1 SNHLY and CDR2 FYNNEI. The study at large found these results: Some IMGT-functional V segments, including TRBV6-2 and TRBV6-3, could not be distinguished by the 87-base-pair reads and were therefore excluded. Because HLA typing was unavailable for some donors at each locus, only the typed subset was used in association tests. In a later analysis, TCR association rates were found to vary across HLA loci, with the most associated TCRs seen for DRB1 alleles and the fewest for HLA-C alleles. A later genetic analysis associated a missense DCLRE1C variant with V-gene and J-gene trimming of TCR beta chains, and an independent cohort replicated the association. A few of the identified cytomegalovirus-associated TCR beta chains were confirmed in vitro to be specific for cytomegalovirus antigens. In this cohort, only TCR beta chains were sequenced, and detectable features were limited by the absence of alpha or paired-chain data. In an earlier analysis of over 550 of the donors, most TCR beta V segments were observed in productive rearrangements about 90% or about 30% of the time, broadly matching IMGT annotations. Across donors, most TCR sequences were observed very rarely, whereas some public TCRs were present in many individuals. Roughly uniform sequencing depth across donors was assumed in presence/absence analyses, although this assumption may not hold. The classifier was reported to diagnose cytomegalovirus status with high specificity and sensitivity in both the original and validation cohorts. In a later analysis, most CMV-associated TCR beta chains were found to appear HLA-restricted, with HLA associations seemingly driven largely by CMV exposure. It was suggested by the authors that the approach could potentially be generalized to other disease states and immunological phenotypes. In a later analysis, several top co-occurrence clusters were reported to appear linked to parvovirus B19, influenza, CMV and Epstein-Barr virus. According to a later genetic analysis, donors in an Asian-associated ancestry cluster had fewer N-insertions in productive TCRs than the roughly 660-donor mean. Assigning TCR associations to individual alleles was difficult when HLA alleles, especially DR and DQ, strongly co-occurred. A group of highly shared sequence variants was considered likely to be a technical artifact of the sequencing pipeline. CMV serostatus was the only immune exposure information available for the cohort. A further reported finding was that TCR beta sequences accurately predicted the HLA-A and HLA-B alleles for most subjects in the first cohort. Because counts were too low, about 15 rarely observed V segments, including chromosome 9 orphons, were left out of the earlier analysis of a few hundred of the donors. In the study, 164 TCR beta chains were listed as associated with cytomegalovirus. Compared with equally common non-associated chains, HLA-associated TCR beta chains in a later analysis were more clonally expanded and had lower generation probabilities. A later analysis associated 16,951 TCR beta sequences with specific HLA alleles at a false discovery rate of 0.05. Linkage disequilibrium might explain the correlated functional status among segregating V segments, but an unknown experimental factor could not be excluded.

Sequenced input: PBMCs. Rearrangement joined TRBV2 to TRBJ2-7; 6 matching bases give a weak D call of TRBD2. This clonotype was obtained from a young woman in good health and CMV-seronegative. The sequenced DNA is TGTGCCAGCTTGGGAAATAGCGGCTACGAGCAGTACTTC. This sequence encodes CASLGNSGYEQYF.